A selection of T cell receptor beta chains follows, all from one sample in a study of T cell responses to AZD1222 COVID-19 vaccine. Only in-frame clones appear in the TCRdb table, and some are missing; sequencing was by immunoSEQ multiplex PCR. The sample lists 50,000 or so clones, 80% occurring once. The material was peripheral blood, obtained 28 days after the second AZD1222 dose. The receptors come from an adult who received the AZD1222 COVID-19 vaccine. The CDR3 runs from the conserved cysteine through the conserved F or W. D genes are given only for firm matches. Size tells how often a clone was seen (once, few, many) or the class of an expanded clone, and some rows leave it out.

d_gene,v_gene,abundance,j_gene,CDR3aa,CDR3nt
TRBD1,TRBV7-9,-,TRBJ1-5,CASSLGTGGNSNQPQHF,TGTGCCAGCAGCTTAGGGACAGGGGGTAATAGCAATCAGCCCCAGCATTTT
-,TRBV28,-,TRBJ2-3,CASTSWVGRGADTQYF,TGTGCCAGCACAAGTTGGGTGGGCAGGGGGGCAGATACGCAGTATTTT
TRBD2,TRBV29-1,-,TRBJ2-1,CSAAVGAAGGPNEQFF,TGCAGCGCCGCAGTGGGTGCAGCGGGGGGGCCGAATGAGCAGTTCTTC
TRBD2,TRBV27,-,TRBJ2-2,CASSLTSGGATGELFF,TGTGCCAGCAGTTTGACTAGCGGGGGGGCAACCGGGGAGCTGTTTTTT
-,TRBV7-7,-,TRBJ2-3,CASSLGRDTDTQYF,TGTGCTAGCAGCTTAGGCCGGGACACCGATACGCAGTATTTT
-,TRBV6-5,-,TRBJ2-1,CASSSKGDEQFF,TGTGCCAGCAGTTCCAAGGGGGATGAGCAGTTCTTC
-,TRBV7-2,-,TRBJ2-3,CASRLTSTDTQYF,TGTGCCAGCAGGCTAACAAGCACAGATACGCAGTATTTT
TRBD2,TRBV24-1,-,TRBJ2-1,CATSDSGLAGDEQFF,TGTGCCACCAGTGACTCGGGACTAGCGGGAGATGAGCAGTTCTTC
-,TRBV19,-,TRBJ1-6,CASSGGGYNSPLHF,TGTGCCAGTAGTGGGGGGGGATATAATTCACCCCTCCACTTT
TRBD2,TRBV11-2,-,TRBJ2-7,CASSLDPSGLGLEQYF,TGTGCCAGCAGCTTAGATCCCTCGGGACTAGGTTTGGAGCAGTACTTC
-,TRBV9,-,TRBJ2-6,CASSVTVSAGANVLTF,TGTGCCAGCAGCGTCACGGTGTCGGCTGGGGCCAACGTCCTGACTTTC
-,TRBV25-1,-,TRBJ1-4,CASSEPGPPNEKLFF,TGTGCCAGCAGTGAACCAGGTCCTCCTAATGAAAAACTGTTTTTT
-,TRBV5-6,-,TRBJ1-5,CASSPGGGADQPQHF,TGTGCCAGCAGCCCTGGCGGAGGGGCTGATCAGCCCCAGCATTTT
TRBD1,TRBV7-9,medium-sized,TRBJ1-2,CASDREGGYTF,TGTGCCAGCGACAGGGAAGGAGGCTACACCTTC
-,TRBV5-1,-,TRBJ2-6,CASSLVGQNIGSSGANVLTF,TGCGCCAGCAGCTTGGTGGGACAAAACATCGGGTCCTCTGGGGCCAACGTCCTGACTTTC
-,TRBV5-1,-,TRBJ2-5,CASSAQGTQETQYF,TGCGCCAGCAGCGCGCAGGGTACCCAAGAGACCCAGTACTTC
-,TRBV6-2/TRBV6-3,-,TRBJ2-1,CASSYSEGGSSYNEQFF,TGTGCCAGCAGTTACTCTGAGGGCGGTAGCTCCTACAATGAGCAGTTCTTC
-,TRBV5-1,-,TRBJ1-2,CASSLIGGLWDGYTF,TGCGCCAGCAGCTTGATCGGGGGGCTTTGGGATGGCTACACCTTC
-,TRBV10-2,few,TRBJ1-1,CASSESVVSEAFF,TGCGCCAGCAGTGAGTCAGTGGTGAGTGAAGCTTTCTTT
-,TRBV29-1,-,TRBJ2-1,CSVEAWGWTGGNEQFF,TGCAGCGTTGAAGCCTGGGGGTGGACTGGGGGCAATGAGCAGTTCTTC
TRBD1,TRBV9,-,TRBJ2-1,CASSLNRQGAIYNEQFF,TGTGCCAGCAGCCTCAACCGCCAGGGGGCTATCTACAATGAGCAGTTCTTC
-,TRBV15,-,TRBJ2-7,CATSRGPSSYEQYF,TGTGCCACCAGCAGAGGTCCAAGCTCCTACGAGCAGTACTTC
-,TRBV6-2/TRBV6-3,-,TRBJ1-2,CASSKDGTSYGYTF,TGTGCCAGCAGTAAAGACGGGACAAGCTATGGCTACACCTTC
-,TRBV20-1,-,TRBJ1-4,CSASSQGISEKLFF,TGCAGTGCTAGTTCTCAGGGGATAAGTGAAAAACTGTTTTTT
-,TRBV5-5,-,TRBJ1-2,CASSFTPDGYYGYTF,TGTGCCAGCAGCTTTACGCCGGACGGATACTATGGCTACACCTTC
-,TRBV28,-,TRBJ1-2,CASSDPPGSNYGYTF,TGTGCCAGCAGTGACCCCCCAGGGTCTAACTATGGCTACACCTTC
TRBD1,TRBV5-5,-,TRBJ1-5,CASSWTGDGQPQHF,TGTGCCAGCAGCTGGACAGGGGACGGCCAGCCCCAGCATTTT
-,TRBV11-2,-,TRBJ2-3,CASSSGPAGTQYF,TGTGCCAGCAGCTCGGGGCCGGCAGGCACGCAGTATTTT
-,TRBV15,-,TRBJ1-1,CATSPGSGMLKEAFF,TGTGCCACCAGCCCCGGCTCCGGGATGCTGAAGGAGGCTTTCTTT
-,TRBV6-5,-,TRBJ1-3,CASSYSPDSGNTIYF,TGTGCCAGCAGTTACTCACCGGACTCTGGAAACACCATATATTTT
-,TRBV7-8,once,TRBJ2-1,CASSLALDSNEQFF,TGTGCCAGCAGCTTAGCGTTGGATTCGAATGAGCAGTTCTTC
-,TRBV11-2,-,TRBJ2-1,CASSLDSAGLYEQFF,TGTGCCAGCAGCTTAGACAGCGCAGGGCTTTATGAGCAGTTCTTC
-,TRBV6-5,-,TRBJ2-2,CASSPLSGELFF,TGTGCCAGCAGTCCCCTGTCCGGGGAGCTGTTTTTT
-,TRBV7-8,-,TRBJ2-5,CASSLAGPETQYF,TGTGCCAGCAGCTTAGCAGGGCCTGAGACCCAGTACTTC
-,TRBV6-2/TRBV6-3,once,TRBJ2-5,CASSDYKDSVTYF,TGTGCCAGCAGCGACTATAAGGACTCCGTTACATACTTC
-,TRBV7-2,few,TRBJ2-1,CASSSNNEQFF,TGTGCCAGCAGCTCTAACAATGAGCAGTTCTTC
TRBD2,TRBV7-6,-,TRBJ2-7,CASSPLSAGGYEQYF,TGTGCCAGCTCCCCCCTGTCTGCGGGGGGCTACGAGCAGTACTTC
-,TRBV7-6,-,TRBJ1-1,CASSLEAQPNTEAFF,TGTGCCAGCAGCTTAGAGGCACAGCCGAACACTGAAGCTTTCTTT
-,TRBV28,-,TRBJ1-1,CASNGRGDTEAFF,TGTGCCAGCAATGGTAGGGGAGACACTGAAGCTTTCTTT
-,TRBV7-2,-,TRBJ1-2,CASSLAGRTPLGYTF,TGTGCCAGCAGCTTAGCGGGACGCACACCCCTTGGCTACACCTTC
-,TRBV2,-,TRBJ2-1,CASSGEGDEQFF,TGTGCCAGCAGTGGGGAGGGGGATGAGCAGTTCTTC
-,TRBV11-2,-,TRBJ2-3,CASSRYTDTQYF,TGTGCCAGCAGCAGGTACACAGATACGCAGTATTTT
TRBD1,TRBV10-3,-,TRBJ1-2,CAISESGQGVAQIYGYTF,TGTGCCATCAGTGAGTCAGGACAGGGGGTCGCCCAGATCTATGGCTACACCTTC
-,TRBV2,-,TRBJ1-4,CASSQTATNEKLFF,TGTGCCAGCAGCCAGACGGCAACTAATGAAAAACTGTTTTTT
-,TRBV19,-,TRBJ1-5,CASSSWTALNQPQHF,TGTGCCAGTAGTAGCTGGACAGCTTTAAATCAGCCCCAGCATTTT
-,TRBV2,few,TRBJ1-1,CATVGWKVGTEAFF,TGTGCCACCGTTGGTTGGAAGGTAGGGACTGAAGCTTTCTTT
-,TRBV28,-,TRBJ1-5,CATRGGSNQPQHF,TGTGCCACCCGGGGCGGCAGCAATCAGCCCCAGCATTTT